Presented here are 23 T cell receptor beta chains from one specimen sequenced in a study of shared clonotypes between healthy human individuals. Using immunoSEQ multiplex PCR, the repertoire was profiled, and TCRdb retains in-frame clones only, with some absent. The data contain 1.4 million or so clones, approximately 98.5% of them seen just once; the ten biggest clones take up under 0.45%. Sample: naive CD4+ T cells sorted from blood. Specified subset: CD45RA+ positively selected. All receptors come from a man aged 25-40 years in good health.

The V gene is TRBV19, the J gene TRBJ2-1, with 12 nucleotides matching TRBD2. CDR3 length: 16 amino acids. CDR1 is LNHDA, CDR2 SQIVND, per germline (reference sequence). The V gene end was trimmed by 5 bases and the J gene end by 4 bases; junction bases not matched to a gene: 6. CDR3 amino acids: CASSPGLAGTYNEQFF. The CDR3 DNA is TGTGCCAGTAGTCCCGGACTAGCGGGAACATACAATGAGCAGTTCTTC.

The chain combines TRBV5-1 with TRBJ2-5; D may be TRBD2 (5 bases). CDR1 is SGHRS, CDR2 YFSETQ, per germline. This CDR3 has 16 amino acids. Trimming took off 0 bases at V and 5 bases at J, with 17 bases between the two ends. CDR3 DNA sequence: TGCGCCAGCAGCTTGGCGGGGATCACCCTGGGGGAGACCCAGTACTTC. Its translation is CASSLAGITLGETQYF.

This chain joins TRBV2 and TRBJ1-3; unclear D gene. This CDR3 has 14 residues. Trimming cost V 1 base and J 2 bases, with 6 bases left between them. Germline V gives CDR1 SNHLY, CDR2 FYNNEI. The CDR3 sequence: CASSEVWAGNTIYF. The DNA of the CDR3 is TGTGCCAGCAGTGAAGTCTGGGCTGGAAACACCATATATTTT.

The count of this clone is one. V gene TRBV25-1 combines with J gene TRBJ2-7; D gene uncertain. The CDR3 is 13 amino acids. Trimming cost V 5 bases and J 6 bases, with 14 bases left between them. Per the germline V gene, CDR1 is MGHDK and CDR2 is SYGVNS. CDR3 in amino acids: CASSSLVLGEQYF. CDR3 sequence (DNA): TGTGCCAGCAGTTCCCTAGTTTTGGGCGAGCAGTACTTC.

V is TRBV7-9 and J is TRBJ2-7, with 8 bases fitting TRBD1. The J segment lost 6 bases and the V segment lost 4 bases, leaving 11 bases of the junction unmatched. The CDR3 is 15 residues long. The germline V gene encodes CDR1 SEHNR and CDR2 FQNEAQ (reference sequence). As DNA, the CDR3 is TGTGCCAGCAGCTCGGCCCCAGGGGGCATCATCGAGCAGTACTTC. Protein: CASSSAPGGIIEQYF.

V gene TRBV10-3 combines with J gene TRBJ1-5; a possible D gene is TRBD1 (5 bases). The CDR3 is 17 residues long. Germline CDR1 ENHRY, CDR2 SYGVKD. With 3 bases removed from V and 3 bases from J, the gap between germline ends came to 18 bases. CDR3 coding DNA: TGTGCCATCAGTGATGCGACAGCCCCCATGGCCAATCAGCCCCAGCATTTT. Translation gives CAISDATAPMANQPQHF.

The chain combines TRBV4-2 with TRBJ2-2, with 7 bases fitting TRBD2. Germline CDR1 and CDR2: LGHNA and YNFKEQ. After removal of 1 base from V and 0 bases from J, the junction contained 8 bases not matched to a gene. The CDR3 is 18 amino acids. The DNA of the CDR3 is TGTGCCAGCAGCCAAGGTCGAGGGAGGGCCGCGAACACCGGGGAGCTGTTTTTT. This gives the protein CASSQGRGRAANTGELFF.

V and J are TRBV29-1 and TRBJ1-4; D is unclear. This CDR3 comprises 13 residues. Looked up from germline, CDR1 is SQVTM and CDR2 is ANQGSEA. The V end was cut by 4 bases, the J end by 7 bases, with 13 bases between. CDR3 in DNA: TGCAGCGTTGCAGCGGACCCGGCTGAAAAACTGTTTTTT. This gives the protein CSVAADPAEKLFF. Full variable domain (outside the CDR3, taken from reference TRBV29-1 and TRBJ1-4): SAVISQKPSRDICQRGTSLTIQCQVDSQVTMMFWYRQQPGQSLTLIATANQGSEATYESGFVIDKFPISRPNLTFSTLTVSNMSPEDSSIYLCSVAADPAEKLFFGSGTQLSVL.

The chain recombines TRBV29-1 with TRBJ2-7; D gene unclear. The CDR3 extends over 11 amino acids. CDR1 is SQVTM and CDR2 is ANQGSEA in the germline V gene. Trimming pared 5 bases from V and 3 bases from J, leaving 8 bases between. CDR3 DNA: TGCAGCGTTCGTTGGGACTACGAGCAGTACTTC. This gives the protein CSVRWDYEQYF.

The CDR3 region has the DNA TGTGCCAGCACCGCAGGGACACCGGCCGGAGAGACCCAGTACTTC. This sequence encodes CASTAGTPAGETQYF. The gene calls are TRBV25-1 and TRBJ2-5; a weak D match, TRBD1 (6 bases). Germline CDR1 and CDR2: MGHDK and SYGVNS. V was pared by 7 bases and J by 4 bases, with 19 bases between. The CDR3 consists of 15 residues. Complete variable domain (other parts from reference TRBV25-1 and TRBJ2-5): EADIYQTPRYLVIGTGKKITLECSQTMGHDKMYWYQQDPGMELHLIHYSYGVNSTEKGDLSSESTVSRIRTEHFPLTLESARPSHTSQYLCASTAGTPAGETQYFGPGTRLLVL.

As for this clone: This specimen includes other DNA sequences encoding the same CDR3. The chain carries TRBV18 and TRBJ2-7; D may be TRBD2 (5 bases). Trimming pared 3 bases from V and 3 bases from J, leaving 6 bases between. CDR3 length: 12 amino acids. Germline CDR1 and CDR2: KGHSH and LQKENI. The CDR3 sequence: CASSPDFYEQYF. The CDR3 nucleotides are TGTGCCAGCTCACCGGACTTCTACGAGCAGTACTTC. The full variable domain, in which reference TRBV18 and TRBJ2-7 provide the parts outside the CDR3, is NAGVMQNPRHLVRRRGQEARLRCSPMKGHSHVYWYRQLPEEGLKFMVYLQKENIIDESGMPKERFSAEFPKEGPSILRIQQVVRGDSAAYFCASSPDFYEQYFGPGTRLTVT.

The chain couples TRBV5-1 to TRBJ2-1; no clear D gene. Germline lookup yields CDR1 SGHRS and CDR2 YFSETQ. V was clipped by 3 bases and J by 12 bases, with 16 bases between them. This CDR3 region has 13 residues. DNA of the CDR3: TGCGCCAGCAGCTCTCCTCAAGGGTTGGCGCAGTTCTTC. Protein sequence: CASSSPQGLAQFF. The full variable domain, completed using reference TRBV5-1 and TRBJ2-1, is KAGVTQTPRYLIKTRGQQVTLSCSPISGHRSVSWYQQTPGQGLQFLFEYFSETQRNKGNFPGRFSGRQFSNSRSEMNVSTLELGDSALYLCASSSPQGLAQFFGPGTRLTVL.

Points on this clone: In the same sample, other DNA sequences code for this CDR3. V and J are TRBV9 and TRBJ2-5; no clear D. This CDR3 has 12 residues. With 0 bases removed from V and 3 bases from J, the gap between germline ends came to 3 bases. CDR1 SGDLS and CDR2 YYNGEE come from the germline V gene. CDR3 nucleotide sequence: TGTGCCAGCAGCGTAGTGGAAGAGACCCAGTACTTC. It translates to CASSVVEETQYF.

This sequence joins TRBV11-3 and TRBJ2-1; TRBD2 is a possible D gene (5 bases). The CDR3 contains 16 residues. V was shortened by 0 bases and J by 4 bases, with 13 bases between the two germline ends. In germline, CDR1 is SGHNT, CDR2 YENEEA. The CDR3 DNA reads TGTGCCAGCAGCTTAGAGTCCGGGGTCGGGTACAATGAGCAGTTCTTC. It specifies CASSLESGVGYNEQFF.

CDR3 nucleotide sequence: TGCGCCAGCAGCTTGTTAGTACCTAGCGGCACAGATACGCAGTATTTT. Protein sequence: CASSLLVPSGTDTQYF. V usage is TRBV5-1 and J usage is TRBJ2-3; D is possibly TRBD2 (6 bases). Germline CDR1 reads SGHRS; CDR2 reads YFSETQ. V gave up 1 base and J gave up 1 base, with 13 bases separating them. CDR3 length: 16 amino acids.

CDR3 sequence (DNA): TGTGCCAGCAGATACAGGGCCAGAGGGGACACCGGGGAGCTGTTTTTT. It is translated as CASRYRARGDTGELFF. The rearrangement joins TRBV4-2 to TRBJ2-2; tentative D call: TRBD1 (6 bases). The ends were cut back, 6 bases at V and 3 bases at J, with 17 bases in the middle. The germline CDR1 and CDR2 sequences are LGHNA and YNFKEQ. The CDR3 is made up of 16 amino acids.

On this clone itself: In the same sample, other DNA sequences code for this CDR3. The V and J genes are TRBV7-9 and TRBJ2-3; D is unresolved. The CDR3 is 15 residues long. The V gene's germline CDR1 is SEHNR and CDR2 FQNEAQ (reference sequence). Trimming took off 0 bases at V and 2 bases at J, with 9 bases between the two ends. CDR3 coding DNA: TGTGCCAGCAGCTTAGCGGGCTCTTCCACAGATACGCAGTATTTT. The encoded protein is CASSLAGSSTDTQYF.

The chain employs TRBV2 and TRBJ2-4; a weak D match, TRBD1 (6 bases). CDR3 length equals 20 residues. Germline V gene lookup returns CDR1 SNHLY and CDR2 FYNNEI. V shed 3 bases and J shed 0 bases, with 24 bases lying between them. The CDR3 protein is CASSDSSLSTGTLAKNIQYF. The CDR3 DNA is TGTGCCAGCAGTGACTCGTCCCTCTCGACAGGCACCCTAGCCAAAAACATTCAGTACTTC.

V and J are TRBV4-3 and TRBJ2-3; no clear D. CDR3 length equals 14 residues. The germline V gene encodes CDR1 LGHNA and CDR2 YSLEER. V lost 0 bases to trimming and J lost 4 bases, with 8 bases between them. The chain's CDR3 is CASSQDSRADTQYF. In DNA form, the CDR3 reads TGCGCCAGCAGCCAAGATTCCCGGGCAGATACGCAGTATTTT.

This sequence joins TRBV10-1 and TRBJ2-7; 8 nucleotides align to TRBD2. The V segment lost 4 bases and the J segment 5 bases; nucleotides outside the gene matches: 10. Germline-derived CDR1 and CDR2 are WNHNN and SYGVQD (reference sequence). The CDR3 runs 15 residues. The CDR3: CASSGASGGPDEQYF. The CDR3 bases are TGCGCCAGCAGTGGAGCGTCGGGAGGGCCGGACGAGCAGTACTTC.

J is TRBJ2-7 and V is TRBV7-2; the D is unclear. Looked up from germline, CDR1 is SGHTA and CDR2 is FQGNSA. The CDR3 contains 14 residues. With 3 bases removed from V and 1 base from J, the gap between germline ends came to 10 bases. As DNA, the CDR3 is TGTGCCAGCAGCTTTTATTTGGAGTCCTACGAGCAGTACTTC. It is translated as CASSFYLESYEQYF.

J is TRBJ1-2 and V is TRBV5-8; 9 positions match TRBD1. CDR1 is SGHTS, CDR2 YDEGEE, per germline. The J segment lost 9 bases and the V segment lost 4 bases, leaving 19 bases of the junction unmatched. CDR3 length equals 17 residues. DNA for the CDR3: TGTGCCAGCAGCGGTGGACAGGGGCTTATCTTCCCGATGCGCTACACCTTC. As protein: CASSGGQGLIFPMRYTF.

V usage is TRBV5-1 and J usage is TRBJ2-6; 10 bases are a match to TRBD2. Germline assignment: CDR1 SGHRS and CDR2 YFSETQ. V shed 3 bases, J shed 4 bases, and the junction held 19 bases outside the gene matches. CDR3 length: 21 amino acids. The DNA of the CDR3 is TGCGCCAGCAGCTCCGGGACCAGCGGGAGGGCTTTGGGTACCGGGGCCAACGTCCTGACTTTC. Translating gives CASSSGTSGRALGTGANVLTF.